This T cell receptor beta chain originates from a study of CD8 T cells in ankylosing spondylitis. With 8 bases removed from V and 4 bases from J, the gap between germline ends came to 9 bases. The CDR3 extends over 12 amino acids. TCRdb ran MiXCR on the 5' RACE reads and lists one entry per CDR3 protein. The data show around 130,000 distinct CDR3 sequences, around 7% seen once. In this sample, this clonotype turned up many times. The chain combines TRBV12-3 or TRBV12-4 with TRBJ2-1; the D gene is possibly TRBD1 (5 bases). This receptor was taken from a male donor with ankylosing spondylitis or in good health (not recorded which). The sequencing input was blood, either unsorted or a sorted T cell fraction (not recorded which). The CDR3: CASERQYNEQFF. CDR3 sequence (DNA): TGTGCCAGCGAGAGACAGTACAATGAGCAGTTCTTC.